The entry that follows covers one TCR beta chain sequence. The data derive from a study of blood T cell repertoires in COVID-19. Study as a whole: COVID-19 samples, acute and convalescent, were from the United States, Italy and Spain. The cDNA or gDNA used as material had been derived from T cells, B-cell-depleted T cells, or PBMCs.

With 3 bases removed from V and 4 bases from J, the gap between germline ends came to 17 bases. The V gene's germline CDR1 is DFQATT and CDR2 SNEGSKA (reference sequence). This CDR3 comprises 15 residues. Per the original data handling: Counts of nucleated cells, estimated from reference gene primer amplification, were obtained. Sequencing was performed with immunoSEQ multiplex PCR; in TCRdb, only in-frame clones are kept and a portion is missing. V, J and clone size are those of that table, while D and trimming were read from the DNA. The table shows about 160,000 clones, with roughly 73% occurring only once.

Sample: peripheral blood. The genes are TRBV20-1 and TRBJ2-3, with D possibly TRBD1 on 5 matching bases. This clonotype was obtained from a man between 65 and 85 years old with acute or convalescent COVID-19. The DNA for the CDR3 is TGCAGTGCTAGTTTATCCAGGGTGGGCGCAGATACGCAGTATTTT. Amino acid sequence: CSASLSRVGADTQYF.